This T cell receptor beta chain was sequenced for a study of blood T cell repertoires in COVID-19. Study overall: The cDNA or gDNA used as material had been derived from T cells, B-cell-depleted T cells, or PBMCs.

Clones were sequenced by immunoSEQ multiplex PCR, and TCRdb holds only the in-frame ones, with some missing. The sample shows 140,000 to 150,000 clones, 84% of them seen only once. Trimming stripped 2 bases from V and 7 bases from J, with 9 bases between. This CDR3 spans 13 amino acids. The germline gives CDR1 MNHEY, CDR2 SMNVEV (reference sequence). Sequencing was done on a sample of peripheral blood. This sequence originates from a human donor in a cohort sampled during active COVID-19. The chain is built from TRBV27 and TRBJ1-5; D is ambiguous. The CDR3 sequence: CASSLSPRQPQHF. The CDR3 DNA reads TGTGCCAGCAGTTTAAGTCCCCGGCAGCCCCAGCATTTT.